This T cell receptor (beta chain) was captured by sequencing in a study of T cells in Graves' hyperthyroidism and ophthalmopathy (dated by TCRdb to between 2018 and 2021). Broadly, across the study: Peripheral blood was collected at initial diagnosis, before any treatment. To identify TCR V-J signatures that set the groups apart, the researchers used a discovery cohort of more than 95 patients, made up of fewer than 50 with Graves' ophthalmopathy and 57 with stable Graves' hyperthyroidism. Prospective prediction of ophthalmopathy was tested in an independent validation cohort consisting of some 20 hyperthyroidism patients and about 17 patients who later progressed to ophthalmopathy. For training and testing, the approximately 97 patients in the discovery cohort were randomly divided in a 7:3 ratio. Thyroid tissue and blood T-cell repertoires from about six Graves' hyperthyroidism patients were also compared in the study. After blood sampling, hyperthyroidism patients were treated with methimazole at a starting dose of 30 mg daily, and ophthalmopathy patients were treated with high-dose intravenous methylprednisolone. TCR Vbeta CDR3 sequencing of roughly 140 peripheral blood samples (43 ophthalmopathy, roughly 74 hyperthyroidism and some 17 progressor patients) is reported in the paper. General findings and caveats noted by the study authors: In cross-validation, a model built on a 13 V-J signature told ophthalmopathy apart from stable hyperthyroidism with under 90% sensitivity and about 81% specificity, and in testing the same model reached 80%/75%. In validation, the model predicted progression to ophthalmopathy with around 71% sensitivity and about 72% specificity, a median of about 6 months before onset. Sample size was not statistically predetermined, and blinding of investigators to group allocation was not performed. Most expanded thyroid clonotypes (frequency above 0.001) were also detected in blood, a finding suggesting that blood repertoires may reflect thyroid immune responses.

Concerning this clonotype: The clone's antigen remains unknown. It has no much larger one-base neighbor in the sample; base qualities were not kept.

The TCR beta CDR3 regions were amplified from RNA transcripts. For the first round of RT-PCR on the TCR CDR3, the HTBI primer set was used together with the Qiagen OneStep RT-PCR kit. A second multiplex PCR round built the libraries, followed by size selection and purification. Libraries were sequenced paired-end with 100 bp reads on an Illumina HiSeq2000. Per the authors' processing: SOAPnuke was used to process the raw data, with reads discarded if the reads contained adapters or uncalled bases, had a mean Phred below 15, or lacked an exact constant-primer or identifier match. COPE v1.2.5 was used to merge the high-quality paired reads, and each unique nucleotide sequence was defined as a clonotype. MiTCR v1.1 was used to align clonotypes to the IMGT TRBV, TRBD and TRBJ reference segments. Only V-J combinations with frequency above 0.0001, covering roughly 99% of repertoires, were analysed. A TCS score was defined as the ratio between F50 (clonal expansion) and ExV (chaos), using BLOSUM62-based TCRdist between CDR3 peptides within each V-J. Welch's t-statistics and random forest reduced 500 to 550 V-J features to roughly 13, which were used in a naive Bayes classifier (R e1071). TCRdb ran its own pipeline on the public reads, namely fastp trimming at Q25 and MiXCR clone calling, and kept in-frame beta chains. Rows merge per CDR3 protein into single entries with the most common DNA and genes. The V and J calls reflect TCRdb's pipeline rather than the authors' work. The sample yields about 380,000 distinct CDR3 sequences; approximately 17% were counted once. The ten largest clones capture around two fifths of the sample.

V and J lose 0 bases and 2 bases, and a span of 11 bases separates them. Its CDR3 holds 15 amino acids, cysteine through phenylalanine. The entry retains the CDR3 DNA only, 45 bases that are in frame from base 1. As encoded in the germline V gene, CDR1 is MNHEY while CDR2 is SVGAGI. Ophthalmopathy patients had moderately to severely active disease, with a Clinical Activity Score of 3 or more, a NOSPECS grade of 4 or more, and a disease duration of less than 3 months. Exclusion was applied to patients with uncontrolled infections, other autoimmune diseases, pregnancy or lactation. Diagnoses relied on clinical symptoms, serum thyroxine and TRAb, thyroid ultrasound and orbital computed tomography. PBMCs were isolated from about 9.2 ml of fresh peripheral blood by Ficoll-Paque density gradient centrifugation. Trizol reagent was used to extract total RNA, and RNA quality was then checked on an Agilent 2100 Bioanalyzer.

This receptor chain uses TRBV6-5 and TRBJ2-7; TRBD2 might be the D gene, on 5 matching bases. Sequencing was done on a sample of blood. This receptor was obtained from a man in his late teens or twenties with Graves' ophthalmopathy. The CDR3 corresponds to CASSYSSTGTYEQYF. The sequenced DNA: TGTGCCAGCAGTTACTCATCCACCGGGACCTACGAGCAGTACTTC.